A selection of T cell receptor beta chains follows, all from one sample in a study of regulatory T cells in long-lasting Graves disease. TCRdb called the multiplex PCR reads again in MiXCR, with one record for every CDR3 protein. The data show 300,000 to 350,000 distinct CDR3 sequences, about 18% seen once. The sequencing here drew on peripheral blood mononuclear cells (PBMCs), taken when the disease was refractory, from a patient treated with antithyroid drugs. Every receptor here comes from a female donor with Graves disease. Each CDR3 is given with its conserved first and last residue. The D gene is left open where the match is weak. Clone size appears in some rows only: once, few, many, or a class for an expanded clone.

CDR3aa: CASSFWRVATEAFF
CDR3nt: TGTGCCAGCAGTTTTTGGAGGGTTGCCACTGAAGCTTTCTTT
d_gene: NA
j_gene: TRBJ1-1
abundance: once
v_gene: TRBV28

CDR3aa: CASTPAWGLNEELFF
CDR3nt: TGTGCCAGCACGCCGGCATGGGGGCTTAATGAAGAACTGTTTTTT
d_gene: NA
j_gene: TRBJ1-4
abundance: many
v_gene: TRBV6-1

CDR3aa: CASSLAYQGFSYEQYF
CDR3nt: TGCGCCAGCAGCTTGGCCTACCAGGGCTTTAGCTACGAGCAGTACTTC
d_gene: NA
j_gene: TRBJ2-7
abundance: NA
v_gene: TRBV5-1

CDR3aa: CASSLGDRANSPLHF
CDR3nt: TGTGCCAGCAGCTTGGGGGACAGGGCAAATTCACCCCTCCACTTT
d_gene: TRBD1
j_gene: TRBJ1-6
abundance: NA
v_gene: TRBV5-6

CDR3aa: CASSPPGAPDEAFF
CDR3nt: TGCGCCAGCAGTCCACCGGGCGCTCCAGATGAAGCTTTCTTT
d_gene: NA
j_gene: TRBJ1-1
abundance: many
v_gene: TRBV4-3

CDR3aa: CAISVTGQVYTF
CDR3nt: TGTGCCATCAGTGTAACGGGACAAGTCTACACCTTC
d_gene: NA
j_gene: TRBJ1-2
abundance: many
v_gene: TRBV10-3

CDR3aa: CASSPQPGGGIDSPLHF
CDR3nt: TGTGCCAGCAGCCCGCAGCCGGGGGGGGGGATCGATTCACCCCTCCACTTT
d_gene: NA
j_gene: TRBJ1-6
abundance: NA
v_gene: TRBV7-2

CDR3aa: CASSIVFLAGKSEETQYF
CDR3nt: TGTGCCAGTAGTATAGTATTTCTGGCAGGGAAGAGTGAAGAGACCCAGTACTTC
d_gene: NA
j_gene: TRBJ2-5
abundance: NA
v_gene: TRBV19

CDR3aa: CSVAREGGELFF
CDR3nt: TGCAGCGTGGCGCGGGAGGGCGGGGAGCTGTTTTTT
d_gene: TRBD2
j_gene: TRBJ2-2
abundance: few
v_gene: TRBV29-1

CDR3aa: CASSFRGRWETQYF
CDR3nt: TGTGCCAGCAGTTTCCGCGGGAGGTGGGAGACCCAGTACTTC
d_gene: TRBD2
j_gene: TRBJ2-5
abundance: many
v_gene: TRBV12-3/TRBV12-4